A single sample is the source of the 2 T cell receptor beta chains below, sequenced in a study of shared clonotypes between healthy human individuals. Sequenced by immunoSEQ multiplex PCR; TCRdb stores in-frame clones only, minus some. The sample consists of nearly 2 million clones, just under 95% of them appearing once. Naive CD8 populations comprised CD45RO-negative cells positively selected for CCR7, excluding terminally differentiated effector memory CD45RA+ cells. The sequencing input was naive CD8+ T cells sorted from blood. The receptor set was obtained from a man between 18 and 35 years old in good health.

This chain's CDR3 is CASSFDWTYEQYF. DNA for the CDR3: TGCGCCAGCAGCTTTGACTGGACCTACGAGCAGTACTTC. J is TRBJ2-7 and V is TRBV5-1, with D unclear. Germline lookup yields CDR1 SGHRS and CDR2 YFSETQ. V lost 2 bases and J lost 2, with 8 bases in between. The CDR3 spans 13 residues.

The chain links TRBV7-9 to TRBJ1-4, with D unresolved. Germline-derived CDR1 and CDR2 are SEHNR and FQNEAQ (reference sequence). V lost 4 bases and J lost 4, with 7 bases in between. The CDR3 totals 13 residues. CDR3: CASSSRSNEKLFF. The CDR3 DNA sequence: TGTGCCAGCAGCTCCCGTAGTAATGAAAAACTGTTTTTT.